The 23 T cell receptor beta chains given below trace back to one sample, sequenced in a study of T cell repertoires in cytomegalovirus infection. A single record per CDR3 protein comes from TCRdb applying MiXCR to the reads. The sample has around 290,000 distinct CDR3 sequences, 20% to 30% seen once. Material for sequencing was PBMCs. These receptors originate from a human donor in good health (CMV status not recorded). Some clones in this sample may be carry-over from other donors' samples.

This clonotype has just a few counts. The V and J genes are TRBV6-5 and TRBJ2-1, with 8 bases fitting TRBD2. J was trimmed by 9 bases and V by 2 bases; bases with no gene match: 6. The CDR3 contains 14 residues. The germline V gene encodes CDR1 MNHEY and CDR2 SVGAGI. As DNA, the CDR3 is TGTGCCAGCAGTTACGAGCGGGAGCGGGCTGAGCAGTTCTTC. Residues: CASSYERERAEQFF.

This clonotype was counted a few times. The rearrangement uses TRBV20-1 and TRBJ1-3; D call uncertain. V was cut by 0 bases and J by 7 bases, with 7 bases left in between. Per the germline V gene, CDR1 is DFQATT and CDR2 is SNEGSKA (reference sequence). The CDR3 loop spans 12 amino acids. The CDR3 nucleotides read TGCAGTGCTAGAGATCAGCCCAACACCATATATTTT. Translation gives CSARDQPNTIYF.

The rearrangement links TRBV27 to TRBJ2-1; 15 bases are a match to TRBD2. Trimming cost V 4 bases and J 10 bases; bases outside gene matches: 5. The CDR3 has 15 residues. CDR1 and CDR2 (germline): MNHEY, SMNVEV (reference sequence). CDR3 DNA sequence: TGTGCCAGCAGTTCGTGGACTAGCGGGAGGGAGGAGCAGTTCTTC. Encoded protein: CASSSWTSGREEQFF.

This clonotype was counted only a few times. The chain is built from TRBV5-4 and TRBJ2-1; a weak D match, TRBD1 (6 bases). V lost 2 bases, J lost 1 base, and 10 bases lay in between. This CDR3 contains 15 residues. In germline, CDR1 is SGHNT, CDR2 YYREEE (reference sequence). Written as DNA, the CDR3 is TGTGCCAGCAGCTTCACAGGGATTTCCTACAATGAGCAGTTCTTC. This encodes CASSFTGISYNEQFF.

This clonotype was seen more than once but under ten times. The chain uses TRBV6-2 or TRBV6-3 and TRBJ1-5; 8 nucleotides agree with TRBD1. The CDR3 extends over 15 amino acids. The V segment lost 5 bases and the J segment 1 base; nucleotides outside the gene matches: 4. Per the germline V gene, CDR1 is MNHEY and CDR2 is SVGEGT. The CDR3, as DNA: TGTGCCAGCAGTGGACAGGGTCTAAGCAATCAGCCCCAGCATTTT. It translates to CASSGQGLSNQPQHF.

This clonotype was seen many times. The V and J genes are TRBV11-2 and TRBJ2-1, with TRBD1 matching 7 bases. The junction had 6 bases not matched to a gene; V was cut back by 4 bases and J by 3 bases. This CDR3 has 15 residues. Germline lookup yields CDR1 SGHAT and CDR2 FQNNGV. DNA for the CDR3: TGTGCCAGCAGCTCGGACAGGATTAACTACAATGAGCAGTTCTTC. Its translation is CASSSDRINYNEQFF.

The chain uses TRBV20-1 and TRBJ1-3, with D possibly TRBD1 on 6 matching bases. The V gene lost 8 bases and the J gene lost 4 bases, with 15 bases spanning the gap. In germline, CDR1 is DFQATT, CDR2 SNEGSKA (reference sequence). The CDR3 spans 13 residues. The CDR3 nucleotides are TGCAGTCGCTTGGACAGAACGGGAAACACCATATATTTT. Its protein product is CSRLDRTGNTIYF.

This clonotype was seen repeatedly, ten times or more. V gene TRBV28 combines with J gene TRBJ2-2; D call uncertain. The CDR3 spans 14 residues. The V and J ends lost 6 bases and 4 bases respectively, with 12 bases between them. CDR1 and CDR2 from the germline V gene are MDHEN and SYDVKM. The CDR3 bases are TGTGCCAGCAGCCTTCCAACGTCCACCGGGGAGCTGTTTTTT. Translated: CASSLPTSTGELFF.

This clonotype was seen only a few times. The chain carries TRBV14 and TRBJ2-7; D perhaps matches TRBD1 (6 bases). Trimming took 2 bases from V and 5 from J, leaving 19 bases between them. The CDR3 sequence is 16 residues long. Germline CDR1 reads SGHDN; CDR2 reads FVKESK. The CDR3, as DNA: TGTGCCAGCAGCCAATTCGTACGGGGCAGGGGCCACGAGCAGTACTTC. It codes for CASSQFVRGRGHEQYF.

This clonotype was detected ten times or more. The genes are TRBV7-2 and TRBJ2-3, with a possible D match to TRBD1 (5 bases). CDR3 length: 12 amino acids. V gave up 5 bases and J gave up 5 bases, with 8 bases separating them. Per the germline V gene, CDR1 is SGHTA and CDR2 is FQGNSA. The CDR3 bases are TGTGCCAGCAGCCACGGACAAGATACGCAGTATTTT. Residues: CASSHGQDTQYF.

J is TRBJ2-3 and V is TRBV5-1; weak D call: TRBD1 (6 bases). Germline V CDR1 and CDR2: SGHRS, YFSETQ. Trimming removed 4 bases at V and 0 bases at J, with 9 bases between. CDR3 length: 14 residues. The CDR3 DNA follows: TGCGCCAGCAGCATCGGACAGAGCACAGATACGCAGTATTTT. This sequence encodes CASSIGQSTDTQYF.

This clonotype was observed a handful of times. The chain couples TRBV12-3 or TRBV12-4 to TRBJ2-7; D might be TRBD2 (5 bases). The CDR3 runs 15 residues. The ends were cut back, 6 bases at V and 9 bases at J, with 24 bases in the middle. Here the CDR3 reads CASSPRSGSLRGQYF. The CDR3 DNA sequence: TGTGCCAGCAGCCCCCGGTCGGGGTCTCTACGAGGGCAGTACTTC.

This clonotype was detected only a few times. The genes are TRBV6-5 and TRBJ1-1; the D gene is possibly TRBD1 (6 bases). CDR1 MNHEY and CDR2 SVGAGI come from the germline V gene. This CDR3 region has 16 residues. The V gene lost 6 bases and the J gene lost 5 bases, with 22 bases spanning the gap. CDR3 residues: CASSRGLTGGWTEAFF. The DNA for the CDR3 is TGTGCCAGCAGCAGAGGGCTGACGGGGGGCTGGACTGAAGCTTTCTTT.

The chain employs TRBV7-2 and TRBJ2-6, with unresolved D. CDR3 length: 15 amino acids. Trimming cost V 1 base and J 3 bases, with 7 bases left between them. Germline CDR1 and CDR2: SGHTA and FQGNSA. DNA of the CDR3: TGTGCCAGCAGCTTAGGGTTTCGTGGGGCCAACGTCCTGACTTTC. Encoded protein: CASSLGFRGANVLTF.

This clonotype has more than one count but fewer than ten. The rearrangement links TRBV6-1 to TRBJ2-6; tentatively, D is TRBD1 or TRBD2 (5 bases each). The CDR3 runs to 16 residues. CDR1 is MNHNS, CDR2 SASEGT, per germline. Deletions cut 7 bases from V and 0 bases from J, with 13 bases between. CDR3 DNA sequence: TGTGCCAGCACATCGGGACGGAGCTCTGGGGCCAACGTCCTGACTTTC. Amino acids: CASTSGRSSGANVLTF.

The V gene is TRBV29-1, the J gene TRBJ2-3, with D possibly matching TRBD1 (5 bases). Trimming took off 4 bases at V and 3 bases at J, with 14 bases between the two ends. Germline V lookup: CDR1 SQVTM, CDR2 ANQGSEA. The CDR3 contains 14 residues. CDR3 region: CSVGWTRHTDTQYF. CDR3 sequence (DNA): TGCAGCGTTGGGTGGACACGACATACAGATACGCAGTATTTT.

In this sample, this clonotype turned up a few times. This chain uses TRBV4-3 with TRBJ2-1; 8 nucleotides line up with TRBD1. The CDR3 length is 16 residues. The V gene end was trimmed by 5 bases and the J gene end by 5 bases; junction bases not matched to a gene: 11. From germline, CDR1 is LGHNA and CDR2 YSLEER. The DNA of the CDR3 is TGCGCCAGCAGCAGTGGACAGGGCGTTTTGGACAATGAGCAGTTCTTC. This codes for CASSSGQGVLDNEQFF.

This clonotype was observed a handful of times. The chain links TRBV7-9 to TRBJ2-1; 9 bases agree with TRBD1. The germline V gene has CDR1 SEHNR and CDR2 FQNEAQ (reference sequence). The CDR3 sequence is 17 residues long. V gave up 5 bases and J gave up 2 bases; unmatched junction bases: 10. The DNA of the CDR3 is TGTGCCAGCAGCCACGAATTACAGGGGGCCGCCTACAATGAGCAGTTCTTC. This codes for CASSHELQGAAYNEQFF.

There are many counts of this clonotype. V is TRBV7-2 and J is TRBJ1-2; tentatively, D is TRBD1 (5 bases). Trimming cost V 7 bases and J 3 bases, with 15 bases left between them. This CDR3 has 14 amino acids. CDR1 SGHTA and CDR2 FQGNSA come from the germline V gene. The CDR3 coding sequence is TGTGCCAGCAAAAGCGGGGGTGTGTACTATGGCTACACCTTC. It translates to CASKSGGVYYGYTF.

The sample holds a few counts of this clonotype. V usage is TRBV29-1 and J usage is TRBJ2-7; D not certain. V was trimmed by 6 bases and J by 2 bases, leaving 11 bases between them. From germline, CDR1 is SQVTM and CDR2 ANQGSEA. The CDR3 has 12 amino acids. Written as DNA, the CDR3 is TGCAGCGTGGATCTTGGAACCTACGAGCAGTACTTC. Amino acid sequence: CSVDLGTYEQYF.

The V and J genes are TRBV6-2 or TRBV6-3 and TRBJ2-2; a weak D match, TRBD2 (6 bases). The germline V and J ends were trimmed by 6 bases and 5 bases, with 16 bases remaining between them. There are 15 residues in the CDR3. Germline-derived CDR1 and CDR2 are MNHEY and SVGEGT. This CDR3 is CASSPGGALTGELFF. In DNA form, the CDR3 reads TGTGCCAGCAGCCCCGGAGGGGCGCTGACCGGGGAGCTGTTTTTT.

This clonotype was seen many times. V gene TRBV7-2 combines with J gene TRBJ2-1, with D possibly matching TRBD2 (5 bases). V was trimmed by 5 bases and J by 7 bases, leaving 12 bases between them. The CDR3 length is 13 residues. Germline V gene lookup returns CDR1 SGHTA and CDR2 FQGNSA. DNA of the CDR3: TGTGCCAGCAGCCCGGGGATCGTTAATGAGCAGTTCTTC. Translated, it gives CASSPGIVNEQFF.

The gene calls are TRBV9 and TRBJ2-7; perhaps D is TRBD1 or TRBD2 (5 bases each). CDR1 and CDR2 (germline): SGDLS, YYNGEE. V was shortened by 1 base and J by 2 bases, with 16 bases between the two germline ends. The CDR3 spans 16 residues. The CDR3 nucleotides are TGTGCCAGCAGCGTAAGTGGGCAGGGACCCCCCTACGAGCAGTACTTC. It is translated as CASSVSGQGPPYEQYF.